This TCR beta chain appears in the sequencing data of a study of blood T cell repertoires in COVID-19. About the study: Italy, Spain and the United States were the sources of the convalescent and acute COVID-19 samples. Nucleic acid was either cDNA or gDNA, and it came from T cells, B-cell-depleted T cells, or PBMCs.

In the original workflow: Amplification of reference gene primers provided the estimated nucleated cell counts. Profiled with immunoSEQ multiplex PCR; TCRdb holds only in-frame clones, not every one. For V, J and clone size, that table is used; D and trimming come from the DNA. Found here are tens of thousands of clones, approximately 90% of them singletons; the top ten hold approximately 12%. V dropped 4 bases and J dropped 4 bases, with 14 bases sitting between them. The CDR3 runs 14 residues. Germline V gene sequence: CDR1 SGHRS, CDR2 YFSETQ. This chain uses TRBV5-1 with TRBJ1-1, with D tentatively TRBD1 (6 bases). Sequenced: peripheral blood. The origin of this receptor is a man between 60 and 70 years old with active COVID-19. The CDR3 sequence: CASSVQTGVTEAFF. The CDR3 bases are TGCGCCAGCAGCGTACAGACAGGAGTCACTGAAGCTTTCTTT. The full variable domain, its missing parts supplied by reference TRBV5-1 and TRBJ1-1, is KAGVTQTPRYLIKTRGQQVTLSCSPISGHRSVSWYQQTPGQGLQFLFEYFSETQRNKGNFPGRFSGRQFSNSRSEMNVSTLELGDSALYLCASSVQTGVTEAFFGQGTRLTVV.